One sample yielded the 9 T cell receptor beta chains listed below, sequenced in a study of technical replicates of blood from a few donors. TCRdb's table, derived via immunoSEQ multiplex PCR, lists solely in-frame clones and lacks some. The data contain under 110,000 clones, nearly 96% of them singletons. The material sequenced was T cells isolated from PBMCs. The origin of the receptors is a human donor in good health.

The rearrangement joins TRBV11-2 to TRBJ1-5; D is unclear. The germline CDR1 and CDR2 sequences are SGHAT and FQNNGV. The CDR3 is made up of 15 amino acids. With 0 bases removed from V and 2 bases from J, the gap between germline ends came to 8 bases. The CDR3 protein is CASSLDLRGNQPQHF. CDR3 DNA sequence: TGTGCCAGCAGCTTAGATTTGAGGGGCAATCAGCCCCAGCATTTT.

This clone was detected only once. V and J are TRBV5-6 and TRBJ2-3; D is undetermined. This CDR3 is 12 amino acids long. Looked up from germline, CDR1 is SGHDT and CDR2 is YYEEEE. Trimming pared 0 bases from V and 6 bases from J, leaving 5 bases between. For the CDR3, the DNA is TGTGCCAGCAGCTTGGCCGGGGATACGCAGTATTTT. Its protein product is CASSLAGDTQYF.

This rearrangement joins TRBV2 to TRBJ1-1; 9 bases agree with TRBD1. In germline, CDR1 is SNHLY, CDR2 FYNNEI. Losses at the gene ends were 4 bases for V and 6 bases for J; bases not matched to a gene: 0. The CDR3 sequence is 12 residues long. In DNA form, the CDR3 reads TGTGCCAGCAGTGGACAGGGGGCTGAAGCTTTCTTT. This sequence encodes CASSGQGAEAFF.

The chain employs TRBV2 and TRBJ2-5; TRBD2 aligns across 7 bases. The CDR3 has 15 residues. Trimming cost V 4 bases and J 5 bases; bases outside gene matches: 10. From germline, CDR1 is SNHLY and CDR2 FYNNEI. CDR3 protein: CASSGGGRAFETQYF. The CDR3 DNA follows: TGTGCCAGCAGTGGTGGTGGGAGGGCCTTCGAGACCCAGTACTTC.

The chain joins TRBV6-5 to TRBJ2-1; D possibly corresponds to TRBD2 (6 bases). Deletions cut 2 bases from V and 4 bases from J, with 15 bases between. The CDR3 extends over 16 amino acids. Germline V CDR1 and CDR2: MNHEY, SVGAGI. The CDR3 nucleotides are TGTGCCAGCAGTTACATTGTCGGGGGAATATACAATGAGCAGTTCTTC. This gives the protein CASSYIVGGIYNEQFF.

This clone was seen a handful of times. The chain employs TRBV5-1 and TRBJ2-1; tentatively, D is TRBD2 (5 bases). Germline CDR1 is SGHRS and CDR2 is YFSETQ. The CDR3 runs to 14 residues. V lost 6 bases to trimming and J lost 3 bases, with 13 bases between them. CDR3 coding DNA: TGCGCCAGCAAATTCGACGGGATCTACAATGAGCAGTTCTTC. This translates into CASKFDGIYNEQFF. Filled out from reference TRBV5-1 and TRBJ2-1, the complete variable domain reads KAGVTQTPRYLIKTRGQQVTLSCSPISGHRSVSWYQQTPGQGLQFLFEYFSETQRNKGNFPGRFSGRQFSNSRSEMNVSTLELGDSALYLCASKFDGIYNEQFFGPGTRLTVL.

The rearrangement links TRBV10-1 to TRBJ2-7, with TRBD1 identical over 12 bases. From germline, CDR1 is WNHNN and CDR2 SYGVQD (reference sequence). The CDR3 has 14 amino acids. J lost 5 bases, V lost 5 bases, and 4 bases had no gene match. For the CDR3, the DNA is TGCGCCAGCAGTTCGGGACAGGGGGCCGACGAGCAGTACTTC. Its protein is CASSSGQGADEQYF.

This clone has a single count. This rearrangement joins TRBV2 to TRBJ2-1; D possibly corresponds to TRBD2 (6 bases). V lost 6 bases, J lost 3 bases, and 15 bases lay in between. The CDR3 length is 15 residues. Germline V gene lookup returns CDR1 SNHLY and CDR2 FYNNEI. The CDR3 nucleotides read TGTGCCAGCAGGGGATCCGGGACTTACTACAATGAGCAGTTCTTC. Translated, it gives CASRGSGTYYNEQFF.

The chain has TRBV5-4 and TRBJ2-7; TRBD2 matches at 7 bases. Germline assignment: CDR1 SGHNT and CDR2 YYREEE (reference sequence). V shed 4 bases, J shed 2 bases, and the junction held 3 bases outside the gene matches. This CDR3 is 13 amino acids long. The CDR3 nucleotides read TGTGCCAGCAGCAGCGGGAACACCTACGAGCAGTACTTC. Its protein is CASSSGNTYEQYF.